The clone carrying this T cell receptor beta chain was counted only a few times. Its antigen is unknown. The sample originates from a study of T cell repertoires in cytomegalovirus infection. Study as a whole: Selected CMV epitopes included recently identified HLA-C-restricted ones as well as well-studied HLA-B-restricted ones. Evidence of both CMV infection and a matching HLA type came from public TCR beta signatures. Findings of the study overall: There were HLA-C-restricted CMV-specific TCR beta clonotypes dominating the ex vivo response.

CDR1 LNHNV and CDR2 YYDKDF come from the germline V gene (reference sequence). V lost 2 bases, J lost 0 bases, and 7 bases stayed unmatched. The CDR3 has 17 amino acids. A single record per CDR3 protein comes from TCRdb applying MiXCR to the reads. The table has around 900,000 distinct CDR3 sequences, approximately 33% seen once; the top ten hold 10% to 15%. The TCR sequence derives from a human donor in good health (CMV status not recorded). Some clones in this sample may be carry-over from other donors' samples. The V call is TRBV15, the J call TRBJ2-1, with 7 bases lining up with TRBD1. This material consisted of cultured CD8+ T cells from PBMCs, taken from culture after CMV antigen stimulation. In DNA, the CDR3 is TGTGCCACCAGCAGACAAGGGACAGATCGCTCCTACAATGAGCAGTTCTTC. Its translation is CATSRQGTDRSYNEQFF. Variable domain in full (rest from reference TRBV15 and TRBJ2-1): DAMVIQNPRYQVTQFGKPVTLSCSQTLNHNVMYWYQQKSSQAPKLLFHYYDKDFNNEADTPDNFQSRRPNTSFCFLDIRSPGLGDTAMYLCATSRQGTDRSYNEQFFGPGTRLTVL.